These 31 T cell receptor beta chains came from one sample sequenced in a study of cytomegalovirus exposure and HLA in healthy donors. 60 Vbeta and 13 Jbeta primers were used in PCR. Sequencing was performed with immunoSEQ multiplex PCR; in TCRdb, only in-frame clones are kept and a portion is missing. This table has approximately 170,000 clones, roughly three quarters appearing once. Sequenced sample: PBMCs. The receptors shown here come from a male donor in good health and CMV-seropositive.

The CDR3 loop reads CASSEEAGGQVDTQYF. CDR3 DNA: TGTGCCAGCAGTGAAGAAGCGGGGGGGCAAGTAGATACGCAGTATTTT. The gene calls are TRBV6-1 and TRBJ2-3; 10 bases map to TRBD2. In germline, CDR1 is MNHNS, CDR2 SASEGT. CDR3 size: 16 residues. Unmatched junction bases numbered 6, after V lost 1 base and J lost 5 bases.

A word on this clone: A read error may produce the germline difference seen at one junction end. The genes are TRBV5-5 and TRBJ1-5; D gene ambiguous. Looked up from germline, CDR1 is SGHKS and CDR2 is YYEKEE (reference sequence). CDR3 length: 15 amino acids. CDR3 protein: CASSLGSYSNQPQHF. The CDR3, as DNA: TGTGCCAGCAGTTTGGGGTCCTATAGCAATCAGCCCCAGCATTTT.

The CDR3 here is CASTLHPGDGYTF. The CDR3 nucleotides read TGTGCCAGCACACTCCACCCCGGGGATGGCTACACCTTC. J is TRBJ1-2 and V is TRBV9; no clear D. The CDR3 runs 13 residues. The ends were cut back, 6 bases at V and 6 bases at J, with 15 bases in the middle. CDR1 is SGDLS, CDR2 YYNGEE, per germline. Drawing the rest from reference TRBV9 and TRBJ1-2, the complete variable domain is DSGVTQTPKHLITATGQRVTLRCSPRSGDLSVYWYQQSLDQGLQFLIQYYNGEERAKGNILERFSAQQFPDLHSELNLSSLELGDSALYFCASTLHPGDGYTFGSGTRLTVV.

This clone was counted between two and nine times. The rearrangement joins TRBV4-3 to TRBJ1-5; D is undetermined. The germline V gene has CDR1 LGHNA and CDR2 YSLEER. V lost 3 bases and J lost 0, with 9 bases in between. The CDR3 runs to 15 residues. CDR3 sequence: CASSQEVHSNQPQHF. The CDR3 nucleotides read TGCGCCAGCAGCCAGGAGGTTCATAGCAATCAGCCCCAGCATTTT.

This clone appeared once. This CDR3 reads CASPMGGVIWNTEAFF. The DNA of the CDR3 is TGCGCCAGCCCTATGGGGGGGGTTATTTGGAACACTGAAGCTTTCTTT. J is TRBJ1-1 and V is TRBV5-1; tentatively, D is TRBD1 (5 bases). The CDR3 contains 16 residues. The germline V gene has CDR1 SGHRS and CDR2 YFSETQ. The V end lost 7 bases, the J end lost 1 base, and 20 bases lay between the germline ends.

V is TRBV9 and J is TRBJ1-1, with D unresolved. CDR1 and CDR2 (germline): SGDLS, YYNGEE. The V end lost 2 bases, the J end lost 3 bases, and 8 bases lay between the germline ends. This CDR3 has 13 amino acids. The CDR3 DNA is TGTGCCAGCAGCGTTAGCATGGACACTGAAGCTTTCTTT. Translating it yields CASSVSMDTEAFF.

This clone was observed a few times. The gene calls are TRBV5-1 and TRBJ1-6, with 9 bases aligning to TRBD1. In germline, CDR1 is SGHRS, CDR2 YFSETQ. After removal of 1 base from V and 6 bases from J, the junction contained 8 bases not matched to a gene. The CDR3 loop spans 17 amino acids. The CDR3 coding sequence is TGCGCCAGCAGCTTGCCACGGACAGGGGCAGGTAATTCACCCCTCCACTTT. Its translation: CASSLPRTGAGNSPLHF.

The chain combines TRBV9 with TRBJ2-2, with a weak D call TRBD2 (6 bases). The CDR3 consists of 17 residues. V gave up 3 bases and J gave up 0 bases, with 15 bases separating them. Germline values: CDR1 SGDLS, CDR2 YYNGEE. The CDR3 sequence is CASSGPTAGTNTGELFF. The CDR3 bases are TGTGCCAGCAGCGGCCCGACGGCGGGGACGAACACCGGGGAGCTGTTTTTT.

As DNA, the CDR3 is TGTGCCACCCGGGTGGGGGCAGCGGGGGGGCAAGAGACCCAGTACTTC. Protein: CATRVGAAGGQETQYF. The chain uses TRBV2 and TRBJ2-5; 10 nucleotides match TRBD2. The J segment lost 2 bases and the V segment lost 10 bases, leaving 13 bases of the junction unmatched. CDR3 length: 16 residues. From germline, CDR1 is SNHLY and CDR2 FYNNEI.

The CDR3 protein is CASSYSGGRNQPQHF. CDR3 bases: TGTGCCAGCAGTTACTCGGGGGGGAGGAATCAGCCCCAGCATTTT. The V call is TRBV6-5, the J call TRBJ1-5, with D possibly TRBD1 on 5 matching bases. V dropped 0 bases and J dropped 4 bases, with 10 bases sitting between them. The CDR3 loop spans 15 amino acids. Per germline, CDR1 MNHEY and CDR2 SVGAGI.

This clone was detected only a few times. The chain links TRBV2 to TRBJ1-1, with D unresolved. Looked up from germline, CDR1 is SNHLY and CDR2 is FYNNEI. The CDR3 runs 10 residues. V lost 11 bases to trimming and J lost 6 bases, with 10 bases between them. The CDR3 loop is CAARGAEAFF. CDR3 DNA sequence: TGTGCCGCCCGCGGGGCTGAAGCTTTCTTT.

The V and J genes are TRBV2 and TRBJ2-1, with 9 bases matching TRBD1. After removal of 6 bases from V and 5 bases from J, the junction contained 11 bases not matched to a gene. The CDR3 totals 16 residues. Germline CDR1 reads SNHLY; CDR2 reads FYNNEI. Written as DNA, the CDR3 is TGTGCCAGCAGGGAAACAGGGGGCGCGGGAGACAATGAGCAGTTCTTC. This encodes CASRETGGAGDNEQFF. Full variable domain (rest looked up from reference TRBV2 and TRBJ2-1): EPEVTQTPSHQVTQMGQEVILRCVPISNHLYFYWYRQILGQKVEFLVSFYNNEISEKSEIFDDQFSVERPDGSNFTLKIRSTKLEDSAMYFCASRETGGAGDNEQFFGPGTRLTVL.

This rearrangement joins TRBV7-8 to TRBJ1-5; no clear D. Germline CDR1 is SGHVS and CDR2 is FQNEAQ. V was pared by 1 base and J by 6 bases, with 10 bases between. This CDR3 contains 14 residues. The CDR3 loop reads CASSLEVSTQPQHF. The CDR3, as DNA: TGTGCCAGCAGCTTAGAAGTGAGTACTCAGCCCCAGCATTTT.

This clone appeared a single time. The J gene is TRBJ2-3, the V gene TRBV5-1, with 9 bases aligning to TRBD2. The germline V gene encodes CDR1 SGHRS and CDR2 YFSETQ. This CDR3 comprises 15 residues. The V and J ends lost 6 bases and 0 bases, in that order; junction bases with no gene match: 5. The CDR3 DNA sequence: TGCGCCAGCACGAGCGGGGGGTCTAGCACAGATACGCAGTATTTT. It yields the protein CASTSGGSSTDTQYF.

The chain employs TRBV27 and TRBJ2-7; 10 bases line up with TRBD1. In germline, CDR1 is MNHEY, CDR2 SMNVEV (reference sequence). CDR3 size: 15 residues. V shed 3 bases, J shed 6 bases, and the junction held 8 bases outside the gene matches. The DNA of the CDR3 is TGTGCCAGCAGTTTTTCCGGGACAGGGGTGTCCGAGCAGTACTTC. It is translated as CASSFSGTGVSEQYF.

The rearrangement uses TRBV18 and TRBJ2-7, with 11 nucleotides matching TRBD2. J lost 1 base, V lost 4 bases, and 3 bases had no gene match. Germline CDR1 reads KGHSH; CDR2 reads LQKENI. This CDR3 is 15 amino acids long. DNA for the CDR3: TGTGCCAGCTCACAGCTAGCGGGGGGTTCCTACGAGCAGTACTTC. Translation gives CASSQLAGGSYEQYF.

This sequence joins TRBV2 and TRBJ2-3; D possibly corresponds to TRBD2 (6 bases). V was trimmed by 2 bases and J by 2 bases, leaving 23 bases between them. Germline CDR1 reads SNHLY; CDR2 reads FYNNEI. The CDR3 spans 19 residues. This chain's CDR3 is CASSESLNKRGRFTDTQYF. In nucleotides, the CDR3 is TGTGCCAGCAGTGAATCCCTAAATAAACGGGGGAGATTCACAGATACGCAGTATTTT.

This clone was picked up one time. The rearrangement links TRBV15 to TRBJ2-2; 9 bases map to TRBD1. The germline V gene has CDR1 LNHNV and CDR2 YYDKDF (reference sequence). The V gene end was trimmed by 3 bases and the J gene end by 6 bases; junction bases not matched to a gene: 2. This CDR3 contains 14 residues. The CDR3 here is CATSRDRGSGELFF. The CDR3 nucleotides are TGTGCCACCAGCAGGGACAGGGGTTCCGGGGAGCTGTTTTTT.

The genes are TRBV6-1 and TRBJ1-1; 8 bases fit TRBD1. Losses at the gene ends were 3 bases for V and 5 bases for J; bases not matched to a gene: 14. The CDR3 extends over 17 amino acids. Germline values: CDR1 MNHNS, CDR2 SASEGT. The CDR3 DNA reads TGTGCCAGCAGTGAGTTGGGCTTTGGACAGGGCAGAACTGAAGCTTTCTTT. This sequence encodes CASSELGFGQGRTEAFF.

This sequence joins TRBV4-2 and TRBJ1-6, with D tentatively TRBD1 (5 bases). This CDR3 comprises 17 residues. Trimming left V 2 bases short and J 7 bases short, with 18 bases between. CDR1 and CDR2 (germline): LGHNA, YNFKEQ. CDR3 protein: CASSQTMGEGRNSPLHF. The CDR3, as DNA: TGTGCCAGCAGCCAAACGATGGGGGAGGGGAGGAATTCACCCCTCCACTTT.

This chain connects TRBV6-1 to TRBJ2-1; TRBD2 agrees at 7 bases. The CDR3 is 15 amino acids. V was clipped by 8 bases and J by 6 bases; unmatched bases: 13. Germline V gene sequence: CDR1 MNHNS, CDR2 SASEGT. The CDR3 DNA reads as TGTGCCAGCCGGGTTGGTCTAGCGGAAACCAATGAGCAGTTCTTC. Translation gives CASRVGLAETNEQFF.

The V gene is TRBV9, the J gene TRBJ2-1; 10 bases line up with TRBD2. This CDR3 is built from 18 residues. The V segment lost 3 bases and the J segment 1 base; nucleotides outside the gene matches: 10. CDR1 SGDLS and CDR2 YYNGEE come from the germline V gene. The chain's CDR3 is CASSGRTSGSESYNEQFF. In nucleotides, the CDR3 is TGTGCCAGCAGCGGCCGGACTAGCGGTTCTGAGTCCTACAATGAGCAGTTCTTC.

This clone was detected once. The chain links TRBV5-1 to TRBJ2-1; 10 nucleotides match TRBD1. Germline values: CDR1 SGHRS, CDR2 YFSETQ. The CDR3 is made up of 14 amino acids. The J segment lost 12 bases and the V segment lost 4 bases, leaving 10 bases of the junction unmatched. The CDR3 spells CASSPGTGDWRQFF. The CDR3 nucleotides read TGCGCCAGCAGCCCAGGGACAGGGGATTGGCGGCAGTTCTTC.

This chain uses TRBV4-2 with TRBJ1-2, with D hard to call. Trimming stripped 1 base from V and 1 base from J, with 7 bases between. Germline V gene lookup returns CDR1 LGHNA and CDR2 YNFKEQ. This CDR3 spans 14 amino acids. The CDR3 DNA reads TGTGCCAGCAGCCAAGTGGCGGGTAACTATGGCTACACCTTC. This codes for CASSQVAGNYGYTF.

This chain uses TRBV5-4 with TRBJ2-1; 7 positions match TRBD1. Germline CDR1 and CDR2: SGHNT and YYREEE (reference sequence). V shed 6 bases and J 6 bases; nucleotides not matched to a gene: 6. CDR3 length: 13 residues. Here the CDR3 reads CASTVTGANEQFF. The DNA for the CDR3 is TGTGCCAGCACTGTAACAGGGGCCAATGAGCAGTTCTTC.

The chain is built from TRBV14 and TRBJ1-2, with D perhaps TRBD1 (6 bases). This CDR3 has 15 residues. V lost 3 bases, J lost 6 bases, and 17 bases lay in between. Germline-derived CDR1 and CDR2 are SGHDN and FVKESK. The CDR3 DNA reads TGTGCCAGCAGCCAGGCCTTAATGGGGGCGGATGGCTACACCTTC. Its protein product is CASSQALMGADGYTF. Combining the CDR3 with reference TRBV14 and TRBJ1-2 gives the whole variable domain EAGVTQFPSHSVIEKGQTVTLRCDPISGHDNLYWYRRVMGKEIKFLLHFVKESKQDESGMPNNRFLAERTGGTYSTLKVQPAELEDSGVYFCASSQALMGADGYTFGSGTRLTVV.

V usage is TRBV4-2 and J usage is TRBJ2-3, with TRBD2 matching over 8 bases. V gave up 1 base and J gave up 5 bases; unmatched junction bases: 5. Germline V gene sequence: CDR1 LGHNA, CDR2 YNFKEQ. The CDR3 length is 15 residues. CDR3 protein: CASSQGAGGIDTQYF. The CDR3 coding sequence is TGTGCCAGCAGCCAAGGCGCGGGGGGCATAGATACGCAGTATTTT.

The chain uses TRBV7-9 and TRBJ1-5; no definite D call. The CDR3 is made up of 12 amino acids. CDR1 is SEHNR, CDR2 FQNEAQ, per germline (reference sequence). Trimming removed 2 bases from V and 7 bases from J, with 6 bases in between. The CDR3 here is CASSLWEQPQHF. In nucleotides, the CDR3 is TGTGCCAGCAGCTTATGGGAGCAGCCCCAGCATTTT.

The chain carries TRBV5-6 and TRBJ2-7, with D hard to call. Germline V gives CDR1 SGHDT, CDR2 YYEEEE. This CDR3 contains 13 residues. V dropped 1 base and J dropped 3 bases, with 8 bases sitting between them. As DNA, the CDR3 is TGTGCCAGCAGCTTGAGACACAACTACGAGCAGTACTTC. Its translation is CASSLRHNYEQYF.

The V and J genes are TRBV18 and TRBJ2-1; D might be TRBD2 (6 bases). V lost 3 bases and J 12 bases, leaving 15 bases between the germline ends. Per germline, CDR1 KGHSH and CDR2 LQKENI. This CDR3 comprises 13 residues. The DNA of the CDR3 is TGTGCCAGCTCACCCCCGGACGGGGGTAGGCAGTTCTTC. The encoded protein is CASSPPDGGRQFF.

CDR3 sequence: CASSEGQLEFAPLHF. CDR3 DNA: TGTGCCAGCAGTGAAGGACAGCTGGAATTTGCACCCCTCCACTTT. This chain uses TRBV2 with TRBJ1-6; tentatively, D is TRBD1 (5 bases). This CDR3 spans 15 amino acids. V was clipped by 1 base and J by 11 bases, with 15 bases between them. Germline-derived CDR1 and CDR2 are SNHLY and FYNNEI.